This T cell receptor beta chain was captured by sequencing in a study of blood T cell repertoires in COVID-19. Repertoires were generated with immunoSEQ multiplex PCR, while TCRdb's copy carries only in-frame clones and drops some. This table has tens of thousands of clones, approximately 89% appearing once. Looked up from germline, CDR1 is SNHLY and CDR2 is FYNNEI. The CDR3 extends over 16 amino acids. V was pared by 5 bases and J by 1 base, with 17 bases between. This chain links TRBV2 with TRBJ1-2; D possibly corresponds to TRBD1 (6 bases). This receptor was obtained from a human donor in a cohort sampled during active COVID-19. Sequencing input: peripheral blood. The CDR3 nucleotides read TGTGCCAGCAGTTATGAGGGGGGAGGGAGTAACTATGGCTACACCTTC. Protein sequence: CASSYEGGGSNYGYTF.